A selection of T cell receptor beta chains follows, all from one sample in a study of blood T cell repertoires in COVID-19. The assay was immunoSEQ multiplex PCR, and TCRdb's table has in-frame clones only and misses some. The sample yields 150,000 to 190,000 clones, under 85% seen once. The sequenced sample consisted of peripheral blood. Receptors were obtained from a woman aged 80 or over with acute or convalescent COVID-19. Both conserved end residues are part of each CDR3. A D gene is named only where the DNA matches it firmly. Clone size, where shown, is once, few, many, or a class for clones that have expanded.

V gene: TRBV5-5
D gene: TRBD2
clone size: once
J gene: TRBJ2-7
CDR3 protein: CASRASSGSLFYEQYF
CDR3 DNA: TGTGCCAGCAGAGCTTCTAGCGGGAGCTTATTCTACGAGCAGTACTTC

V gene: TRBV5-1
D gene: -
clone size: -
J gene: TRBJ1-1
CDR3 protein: CASSLAYYTDEAFF
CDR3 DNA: TGCGCCAGCAGCTTGGCCTATTATACAGATGAAGCTTTCTTT

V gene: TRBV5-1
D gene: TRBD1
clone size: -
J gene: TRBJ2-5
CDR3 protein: CASSRQGDYTKETQYF
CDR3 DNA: TGCGCCAGCAGCAGACAGGGGGATTATACAAAAGAGACCCAGTACTTC

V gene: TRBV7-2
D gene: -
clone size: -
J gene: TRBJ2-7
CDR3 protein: CASSLGVSYEQYF
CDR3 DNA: TGTGCCAGCAGCTTAGGTGTTAGCTACGAGCAGTACTTC

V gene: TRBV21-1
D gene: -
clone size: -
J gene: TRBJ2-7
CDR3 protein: CASSKCGKGQGTVEQYF
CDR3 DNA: TGTGCCAGCAGCAAATGCGGTAAGGGACAGGGGACGGTCGAGCAGTACTTC

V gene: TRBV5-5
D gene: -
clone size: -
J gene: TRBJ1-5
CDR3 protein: CASSLGVRAPNQPQHF
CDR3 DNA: TGTGCCAGCAGCTTGGGGGTCAGGGCCCCCAATCAGCCCCAGCATTTT

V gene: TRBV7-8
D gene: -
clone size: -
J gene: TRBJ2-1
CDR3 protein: CATKGRGTGTYNEQFF
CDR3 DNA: TGTGCCACGAAAGGGCGGGGGACAGGAACCTACAATGAGCAGTTCTTC

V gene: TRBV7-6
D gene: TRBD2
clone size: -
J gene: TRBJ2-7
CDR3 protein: CASSFNPSGGYEQYF
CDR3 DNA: TGTGCCAGCAGCTTCAACCCTTCGGGAGGCTACGAGCAGTACTTC

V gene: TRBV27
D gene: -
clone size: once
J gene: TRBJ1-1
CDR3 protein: CASSLFSGEGTEAFF
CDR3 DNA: TGTGCCAGCAGTTTATTTTCCGGGGAGGGGACTGAAGCTTTCTTT

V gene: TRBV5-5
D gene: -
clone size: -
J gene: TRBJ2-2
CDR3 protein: CASSLGGLNTGELFF
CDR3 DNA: TGTGCCAGCAGCCTCGGGGGGCTTAACACCGGGGAGCTGTTTTTT

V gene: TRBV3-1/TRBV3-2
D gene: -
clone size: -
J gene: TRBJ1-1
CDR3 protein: CASSQDWAYTEAFF
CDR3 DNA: TGTGCCAGCAGCCAAGATTGGGCATACACTGAAGCTTTCTTT

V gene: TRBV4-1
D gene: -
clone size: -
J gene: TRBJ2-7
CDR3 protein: CASSQVGTRNTYEQYF
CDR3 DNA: TGCGCCAGCAGCCAAGTCGGGACAAGGAATACCTACGAGCAGTACTTC

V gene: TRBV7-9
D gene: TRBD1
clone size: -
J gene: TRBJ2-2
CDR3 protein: CASSRTGGTNTGELFF
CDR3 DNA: TGTGCCAGCAGCAGAACAGGGGGCACGAACACCGGGGAGCTGTTTTTT

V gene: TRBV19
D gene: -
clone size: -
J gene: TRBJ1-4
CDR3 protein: CASTGRPATNEKLFF
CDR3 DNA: TGTGCCAGCACCGGGAGACCTGCAACTAATGAAAAACTGTTTTTT

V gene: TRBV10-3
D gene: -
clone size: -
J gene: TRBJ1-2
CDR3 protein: CAISEPGYYGYTF
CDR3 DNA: TGTGCCATCAGTGAACCAGGGTACTATGGCTACACCTTC

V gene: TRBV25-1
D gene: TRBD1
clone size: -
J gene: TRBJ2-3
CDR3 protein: CASSVTGFGTDTQYF
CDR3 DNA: TGTGCCAGCAGTGTGACAGGGTTTGGCACAGATACGCAGTATTTT

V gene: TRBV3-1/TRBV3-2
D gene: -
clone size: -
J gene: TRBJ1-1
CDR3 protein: CASRSSTEAFF
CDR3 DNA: TGTGCCAGCAGGAGCTCTACTGAAGCTTTCTTT

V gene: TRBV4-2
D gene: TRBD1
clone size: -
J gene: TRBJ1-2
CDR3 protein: CASSQVTGGAYYTNYGYTF
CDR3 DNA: TGTGCCAGCAGCCAAGTGACAGGGGGCGCTTATTATACTAACTATGGCTACACCTTC

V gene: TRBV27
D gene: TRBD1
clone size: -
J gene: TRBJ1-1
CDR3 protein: CASSSNRGRTSSEAFF
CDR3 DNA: TGTGCCAGCAGTTCCAACAGGGGCCGGACATCATCTGAAGCTTTCTTT

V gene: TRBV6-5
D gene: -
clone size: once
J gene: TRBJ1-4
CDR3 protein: CASRIEEVEKLFF
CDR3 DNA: TGTGCCAGCAGAATAGAGGAGGTTGAAAAACTGTTTTTT

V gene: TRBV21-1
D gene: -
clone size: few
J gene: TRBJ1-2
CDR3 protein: CASSKVVLNRGEGNGYTF
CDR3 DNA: TGTGCCAGCAGCAAGGTAGTCCTAAACAGGGGAGAAGGTAATGGCTACACCTTC

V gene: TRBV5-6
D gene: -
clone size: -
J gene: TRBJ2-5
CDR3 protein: CASSFLRRTQETQYF
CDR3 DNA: TGTGCCAGCAGCTTCCTAAGACGGACACAAGAGACCCAGTACTTC

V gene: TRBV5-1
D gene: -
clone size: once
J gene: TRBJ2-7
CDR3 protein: CASSLDGGRNSYEQYF
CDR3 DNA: TGCGCCAGCAGCTTGGACGGGGGGCGGAACTCCTACGAGCAGTACTTC

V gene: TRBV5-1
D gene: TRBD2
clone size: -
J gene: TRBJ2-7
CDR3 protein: CASTLVSGSPSYEQYF
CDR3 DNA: TGCGCCAGCACCTTAGTTAGCGGGAGCCCTTCCTACGAGCAGTACTTC

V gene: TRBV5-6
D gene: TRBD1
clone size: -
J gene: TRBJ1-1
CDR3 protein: CASSPNRGGTEAFF
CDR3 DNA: TGTGCCAGCAGCCCTAACAGGGGTGGCACTGAAGCTTTCTTT

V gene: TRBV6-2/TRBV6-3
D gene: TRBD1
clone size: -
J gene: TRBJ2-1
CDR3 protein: CASSRQGTNEQFF
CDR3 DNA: TGTGCCAGCAGCAGACAGGGAACCAATGAGCAGTTCTTC

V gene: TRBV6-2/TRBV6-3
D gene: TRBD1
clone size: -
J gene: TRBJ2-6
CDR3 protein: CASSYPGQGTSGANVLTF
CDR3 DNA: TGTGCCAGCAGTTACCCGGGACAGGGAACCTCTGGGGCCAACGTCCTGACTTTC

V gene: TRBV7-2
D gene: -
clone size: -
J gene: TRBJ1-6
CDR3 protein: CASSLDQGSPLHF
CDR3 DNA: TGTGCCAGCAGCTTAGATCAGGGATCACCCCTCCACTTT

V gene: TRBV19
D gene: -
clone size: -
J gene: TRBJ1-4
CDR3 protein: CASRPGGGEKLFF
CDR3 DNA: TGTGCCAGTCGTCCGGGGGGGGGTGAAAAACTGTTTTTT

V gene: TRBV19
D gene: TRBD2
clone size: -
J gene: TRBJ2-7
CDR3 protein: CASSGTSGDETYEQYF
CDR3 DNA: TGTGCCAGTAGTGGGACTAGCGGTGACGAAACCTACGAGCAGTACTTC

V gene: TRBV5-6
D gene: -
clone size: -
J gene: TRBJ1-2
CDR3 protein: CASGKQTSGYGYTF
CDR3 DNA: TGTGCCAGCGGAAAACAGACTTCGGGGTATGGCTACACCTTC

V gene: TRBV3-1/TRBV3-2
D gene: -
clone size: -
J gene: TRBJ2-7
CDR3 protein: CASSQEVRITGDEQYF
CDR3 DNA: TGTGCCAGCAGCCAAGAAGTACGAATCACGGGGGACGAGCAGTACTTC

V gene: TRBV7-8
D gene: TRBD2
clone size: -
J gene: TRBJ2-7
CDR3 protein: CASSSRLAGGPGSYEQYF
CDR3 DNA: TGTGCCAGCAGCTCCCGACTAGCGGGAGGGCCAGGGTCCTACGAGCAGTACTTC

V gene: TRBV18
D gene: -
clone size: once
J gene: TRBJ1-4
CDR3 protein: CASSLQGPPNEKLFF
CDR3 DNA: TGTGCCAGCTCACTACAGGGCCCGCCTAATGAAAAACTGTTTTTT

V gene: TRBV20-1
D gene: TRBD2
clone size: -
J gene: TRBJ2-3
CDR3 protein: CSASVRLAGADTQYF
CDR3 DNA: TGCAGTGCTAGTGTCCGGCTAGCGGGAGCAGATACGCAGTATTTT

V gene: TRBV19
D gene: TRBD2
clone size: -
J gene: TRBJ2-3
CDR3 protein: CATHKAGVTTDTQYF
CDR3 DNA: TGTGCCACCCATAAAGCGGGAGTAACTACAGATACGCAGTATTTT

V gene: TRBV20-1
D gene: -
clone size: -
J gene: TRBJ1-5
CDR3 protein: CSASFPVGNQPQHF
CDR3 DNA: TGCAGTGCTAGTTTCCCGGTGGGCAATCAGCCCCAGCATTTT

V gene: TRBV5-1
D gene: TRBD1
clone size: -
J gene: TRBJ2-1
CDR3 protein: CASSLGQGNEGQFF
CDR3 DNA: TGCGCCAGCAGCCTGGGACAGGGTAATGAAGGGCAGTTCTTC

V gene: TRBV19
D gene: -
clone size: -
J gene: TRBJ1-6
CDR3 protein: CASSQLGSYNSPLHF
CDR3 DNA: TGTGCCAGTAGTCAGCTAGGCTCCTATAATTCACCCCTCCACTTT

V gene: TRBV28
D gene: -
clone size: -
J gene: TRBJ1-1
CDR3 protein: CASSPGGGGLGNTEAFF
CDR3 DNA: TGTGCCAGCAGTCCTGGAGGGGGGGGATTGGGGAACACTGAAGCTTTCTTT

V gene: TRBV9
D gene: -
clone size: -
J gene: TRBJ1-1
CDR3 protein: CASSSPGDTEAFF
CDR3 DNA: TGTGCCAGCAGCAGTCCAGGGGACACTGAAGCTTTCTTT

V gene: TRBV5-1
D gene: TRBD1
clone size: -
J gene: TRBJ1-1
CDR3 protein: CASSSGGLDTEAFF
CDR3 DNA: TGCGCCAGCAGCTCAGGGGGGTTGGACACTGAAGCTTTCTTT

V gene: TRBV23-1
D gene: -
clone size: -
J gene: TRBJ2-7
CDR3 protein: CASSQYRGGNEQYF
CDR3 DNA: TGCGCCAGCAGTCAATACAGGGGAGGCAACGAGCAGTACTTC

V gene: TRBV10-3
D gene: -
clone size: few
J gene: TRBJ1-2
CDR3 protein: CAISVGSVANYGYTF
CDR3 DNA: TGTGCCATCAGTGTCGGTAGTGTCGCTAACTATGGCTACACCTTC

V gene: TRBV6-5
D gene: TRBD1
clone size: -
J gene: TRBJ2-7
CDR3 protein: CASSYSQGAFYEQYF
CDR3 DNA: TGTGCCAGCAGTTACTCGCAGGGGGCGTTTTACGAGCAGTACTTC

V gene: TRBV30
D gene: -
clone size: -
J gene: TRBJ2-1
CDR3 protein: CAWRDLTDRQGNEQFF
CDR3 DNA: TGTGCCTGGAGAGACCTTACGGACAGACAAGGCAATGAGCAGTTCTTC

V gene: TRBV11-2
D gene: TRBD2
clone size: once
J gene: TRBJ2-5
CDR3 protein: CASSLDLAGVQETQYF
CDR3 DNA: TGTGCCAGCAGCTTAGATCTAGCGGGAGTACAGGAGACCCAGTACTTC

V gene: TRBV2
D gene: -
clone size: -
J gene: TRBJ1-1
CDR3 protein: CASSPELNTEAFF
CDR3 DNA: TGTGCCAGCAGTCCAGAATTGAACACTGAAGCTTTCTTT

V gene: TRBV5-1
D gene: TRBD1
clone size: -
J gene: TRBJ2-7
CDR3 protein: CASTGLGQGSDEQYF
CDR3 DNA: TGCGCCAGCACCGGCCTGGGACAGGGATCCGACGAGCAGTACTTC

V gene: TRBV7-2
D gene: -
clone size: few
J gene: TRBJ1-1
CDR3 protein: CASSSVPAAEAFF
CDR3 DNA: TGTGCCAGCAGCTCCGTACCTGCGGCTGAAGCTTTCTTT

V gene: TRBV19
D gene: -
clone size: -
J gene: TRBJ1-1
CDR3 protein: CASRIRDEAFF
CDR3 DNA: TGTGCCAGTAGAATACGGGATGAAGCTTTCTTT

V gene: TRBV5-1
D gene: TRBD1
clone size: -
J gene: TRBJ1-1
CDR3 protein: CASLPGGASTEAFF
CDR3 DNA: TGCGCCAGCCTACCAGGGGGCGCGTCCACTGAAGCTTTCTTT